Each of the 2 T cell receptor beta chains below was sequenced from the same sample in a study of cytomegalovirus exposure and HLA in healthy donors. PCR involved 60 Vbeta and 13 Jbeta primers. Sequencing used immunoSEQ multiplex PCR; TCRdb keeps in-frame clones, though not all of them. The sample holds around 90,000 clones, over 60% seen once. Material for sequencing was PBMCs. The origin of the receptors is a boy younger than 18 in good health and CMV-seropositive.

Remarks on this clone: Germline and junction disagree at one end, which may indicate a read error. The chain joins TRBV5-1 to TRBJ2-3; 11 bases line up with TRBD1. The CDR3 is 16 residues long. Germline CDR1 and CDR2: SGHRS and YFSETQ. CDR3 residues: CASSTGQGASLPGLDF. CDR3 bases: TGCGCCAGCAGCACCGGACAGGGGGCTTCCCTCCCCGGGTTGGATTTT.

The chain couples TRBV19 to TRBJ2-1; 10 nucleotides agree with TRBD1. The CDR3 is made up of 16 amino acids. CDR1 is LNHDA and CDR2 is SQIVND in the germline V gene (reference sequence). V lost 5 bases, J lost 8 bases, and 12 bases stayed unmatched. The chain's CDR3 is CASSPGQGFVQDEQFF. Written as DNA, the CDR3 is TGTGCCAGTAGTCCGGGACAGGGGTTCGTTCAGGATGAGCAGTTCTTC.